This T cell receptor beta chain emerged from a study of blood T cell repertoires in COVID-19. The CDR3 spans 15 residues. V dropped 1 base and J dropped 6 bases, with 13 bases sitting between them. Germline CDR1 is SGHRS and CDR2 is YFSETQ. The repertoire was sequenced with immunoSEQ multiplex PCR; TCRdb's copy has only in-frame clones and lacks some. Altogether some 290,000 clones are present, nearly 90% being singletons, with the ten largest covering about 8.4%. V gene TRBV5-1 combines with J gene TRBJ2-2, with D possibly matching TRBD1 (5 bases). This receptor was obtained from a woman aged 25 to 39 who had recovered from COVID-19. Sequenced sample: PBMCs or T cells enriched from blood (not recorded which). CDR3 nucleotides: TGCGCCAGCAGCTTGTTGGCAGGGCTGGCCGGGGAGCTGTTTTTT. It is translated as CASSLLAGLAGELFF.